This T cell receptor beta chain originates from a study of T cells after yellow fever vaccination. The CDR3 spans 12 residues. With 0 bases removed from V and 9 bases from J, the gap between germline ends came to 9 bases. Germline CDR1 and CDR2: SGHDN and FVKESK. TCRdb recomputed calls from the 5' RACE reads with MiXCR, one row per CDR3 protein. The data show some 350,000 distinct CDR3 sequences, with about 4% seen just once and around 23% held by the top ten. V and J are TRBV14 and TRBJ2-7, with D unclear. Here the sequenced sample was PBMCs, taken 5 days after the yellow fever booster vaccination. The sequence came from a man in his late teens or twenties who received the YFV17D yellow fever vaccine. The CDR3, as DNA: TGTGCCAGCAGCCAAGATACGCTATGGCAGTACTTC. This translates into CASSQDTLWQYF.